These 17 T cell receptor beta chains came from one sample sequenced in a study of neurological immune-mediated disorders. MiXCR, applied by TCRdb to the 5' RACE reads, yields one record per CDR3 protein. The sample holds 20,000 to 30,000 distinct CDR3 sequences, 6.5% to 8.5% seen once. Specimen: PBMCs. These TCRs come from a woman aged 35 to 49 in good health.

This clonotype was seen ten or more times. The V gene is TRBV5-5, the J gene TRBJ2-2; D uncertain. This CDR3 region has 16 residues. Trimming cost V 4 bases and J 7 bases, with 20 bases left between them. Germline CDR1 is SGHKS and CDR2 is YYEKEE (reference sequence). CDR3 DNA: TGTGCCAGCAGCCTCAGAGCCGAGGACCGATACGGGGAGCTGTTTTTT. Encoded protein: CASSLRAEDRYGELFF.

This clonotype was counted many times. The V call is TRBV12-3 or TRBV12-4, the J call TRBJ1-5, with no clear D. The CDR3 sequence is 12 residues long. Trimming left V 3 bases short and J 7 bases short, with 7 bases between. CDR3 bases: TGTGCCAGCAGTTTGAGTACCCAGCCCCAGCATTTT. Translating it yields CASSLSTQPQHF.

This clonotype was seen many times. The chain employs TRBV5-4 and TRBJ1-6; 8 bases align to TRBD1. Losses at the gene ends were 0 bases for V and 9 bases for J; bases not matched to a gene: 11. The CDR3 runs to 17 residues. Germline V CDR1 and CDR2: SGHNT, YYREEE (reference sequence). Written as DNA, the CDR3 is TGTGCCAGCAGCTTGGTCGGAGGTCAGGGGGCAAGTTCACCCCTCCACTTT. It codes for CASSLVGGQGASSPLHF.

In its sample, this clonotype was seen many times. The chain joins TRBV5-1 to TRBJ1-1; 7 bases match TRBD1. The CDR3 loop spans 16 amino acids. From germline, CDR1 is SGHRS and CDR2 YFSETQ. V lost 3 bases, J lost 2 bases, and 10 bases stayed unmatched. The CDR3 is CASSSDPGGSNTEAFF. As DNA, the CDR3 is TGCGCCAGCAGCTCAGACCCAGGGGGGAGTAACACTGAAGCTTTCTTT.

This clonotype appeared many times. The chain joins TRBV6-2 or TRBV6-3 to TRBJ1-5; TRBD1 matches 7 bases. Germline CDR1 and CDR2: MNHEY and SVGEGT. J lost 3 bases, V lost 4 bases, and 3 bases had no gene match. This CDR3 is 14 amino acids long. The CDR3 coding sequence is TGTGCCAGCAGTTTCACAGGGGTCAATCAGCCCCAGCATTTT. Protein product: CASSFTGVNQPQHF.

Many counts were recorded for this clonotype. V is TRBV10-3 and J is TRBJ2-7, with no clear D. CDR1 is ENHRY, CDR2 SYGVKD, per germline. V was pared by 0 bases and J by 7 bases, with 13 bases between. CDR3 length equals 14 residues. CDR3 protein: CAISESRGYEEQYF. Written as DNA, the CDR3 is TGTGCCATCAGTGAGTCGAGAGGTTACGAGGAGCAGTACTTC.

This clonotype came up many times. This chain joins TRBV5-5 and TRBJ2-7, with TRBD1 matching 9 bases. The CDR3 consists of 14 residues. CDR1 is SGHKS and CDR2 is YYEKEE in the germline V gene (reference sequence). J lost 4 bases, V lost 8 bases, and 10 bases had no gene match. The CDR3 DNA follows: TGTGCCAGTTACACCGGGACAGGGTCGTACGAGCAGTACTTC. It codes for CASYTGTGSYEQYF.

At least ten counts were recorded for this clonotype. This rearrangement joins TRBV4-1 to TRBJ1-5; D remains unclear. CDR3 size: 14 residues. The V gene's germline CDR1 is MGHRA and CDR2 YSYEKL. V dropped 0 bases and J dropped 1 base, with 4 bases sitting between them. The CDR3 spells CASSQDLSNQPQHF. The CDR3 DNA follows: TGCGCCAGCAGCCAAGATTTGAGCAATCAGCCCCAGCATTTT.

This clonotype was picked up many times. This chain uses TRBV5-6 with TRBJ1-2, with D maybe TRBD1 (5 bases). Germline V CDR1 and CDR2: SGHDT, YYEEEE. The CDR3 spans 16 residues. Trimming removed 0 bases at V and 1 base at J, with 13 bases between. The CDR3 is CASSLGRGGDNYGYTF. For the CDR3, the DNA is TGTGCCAGCAGCTTGGGACGGGGCGGCGATAACTATGGCTACACCTTC.

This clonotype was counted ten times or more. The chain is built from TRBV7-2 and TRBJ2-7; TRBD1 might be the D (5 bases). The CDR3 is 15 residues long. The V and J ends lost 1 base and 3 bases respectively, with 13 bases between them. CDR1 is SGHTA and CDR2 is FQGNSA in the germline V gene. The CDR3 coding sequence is TGTGCCAGCAGCTTAGGAGCTACGCAGGGCTACGAGCAGTACTTC. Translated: CASSLGATQGYEQYF. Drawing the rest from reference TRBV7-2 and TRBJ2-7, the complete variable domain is GAGVSQSPSNKVTEKGKDVELRCDPISGHTALYWYRQSLGQGLEFLIYFQGNSAPDKSGLPSDRFSAERTGGSVSTLTIQRTQQEDSAVYLCASSLGATQGYEQYFGPGTRLTVT.

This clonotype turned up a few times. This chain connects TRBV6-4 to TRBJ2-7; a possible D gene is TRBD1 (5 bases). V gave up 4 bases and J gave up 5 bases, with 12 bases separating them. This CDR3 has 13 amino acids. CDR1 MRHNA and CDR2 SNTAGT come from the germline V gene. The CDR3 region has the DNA TGTGCCAGCAGTGTGGACACCCTTCACGAGCAGTACTTC. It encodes CASSVDTLHEQYF.

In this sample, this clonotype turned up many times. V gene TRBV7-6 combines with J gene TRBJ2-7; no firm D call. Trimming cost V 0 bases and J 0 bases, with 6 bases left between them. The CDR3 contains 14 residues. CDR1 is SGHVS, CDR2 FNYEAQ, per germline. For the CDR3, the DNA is TGTGCCAGCAGCTTAGCCCTCAACTCCTACGAGCAGTACTTC. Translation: CASSLALNSYEQYF.

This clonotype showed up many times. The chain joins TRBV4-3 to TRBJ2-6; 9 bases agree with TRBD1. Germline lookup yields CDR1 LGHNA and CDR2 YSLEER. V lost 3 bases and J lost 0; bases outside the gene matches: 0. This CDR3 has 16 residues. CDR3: CASSQTGGSGANVLTF. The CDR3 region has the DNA TGCGCCAGCAGCCAGACAGGGGGCTCTGGGGCCAACGTCCTGACTTTC.

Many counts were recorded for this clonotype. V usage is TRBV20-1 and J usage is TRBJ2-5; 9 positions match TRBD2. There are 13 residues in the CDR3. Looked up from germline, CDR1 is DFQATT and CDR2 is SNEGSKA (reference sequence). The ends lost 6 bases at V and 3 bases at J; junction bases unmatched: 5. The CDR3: CSARVAGEETQYF. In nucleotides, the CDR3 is TGCAGTGCCCGGGTAGCGGGGGAAGAGACCCAGTACTTC.

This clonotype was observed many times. The CDR3 protein is CSGGDRGKQETQYF. CDR3 coding DNA: TGCAGTGGAGGGGACAGGGGTAAACAAGAGACCCAGTACTTC. The rearrangement links TRBV20-1 to TRBJ2-5, with 10 bases matching TRBD1. CDR3 size: 14 residues. Germline lookup yields CDR1 DFQATT and CDR2 SNEGSKA (reference sequence). J lost 2 bases, V lost 7 bases, and 7 bases had no gene match.

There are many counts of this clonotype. The CDR3 nucleotides read TGCGCCAGCAGCCAGAGGGTGGCCAACACTGAAGCTTTCTTT. Translating it yields CASSQRVANTEAFF. The J gene is TRBJ1-1, the V gene TRBV5-1; D is ambiguous. With 4 bases removed from V and 2 bases from J, the gap between germline ends came to 12 bases. The germline V gene has CDR1 SGHRS and CDR2 YFSETQ. This CDR3 is 14 amino acids long.

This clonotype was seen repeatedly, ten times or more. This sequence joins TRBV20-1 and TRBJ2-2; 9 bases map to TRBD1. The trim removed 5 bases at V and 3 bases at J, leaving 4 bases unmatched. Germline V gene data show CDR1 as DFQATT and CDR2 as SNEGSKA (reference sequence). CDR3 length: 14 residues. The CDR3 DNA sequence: TGCAGTGCTGAGGGACAGGGAGACACCGGGGAGCTGTTTTTT. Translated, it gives CSAEGQGDTGELFF.